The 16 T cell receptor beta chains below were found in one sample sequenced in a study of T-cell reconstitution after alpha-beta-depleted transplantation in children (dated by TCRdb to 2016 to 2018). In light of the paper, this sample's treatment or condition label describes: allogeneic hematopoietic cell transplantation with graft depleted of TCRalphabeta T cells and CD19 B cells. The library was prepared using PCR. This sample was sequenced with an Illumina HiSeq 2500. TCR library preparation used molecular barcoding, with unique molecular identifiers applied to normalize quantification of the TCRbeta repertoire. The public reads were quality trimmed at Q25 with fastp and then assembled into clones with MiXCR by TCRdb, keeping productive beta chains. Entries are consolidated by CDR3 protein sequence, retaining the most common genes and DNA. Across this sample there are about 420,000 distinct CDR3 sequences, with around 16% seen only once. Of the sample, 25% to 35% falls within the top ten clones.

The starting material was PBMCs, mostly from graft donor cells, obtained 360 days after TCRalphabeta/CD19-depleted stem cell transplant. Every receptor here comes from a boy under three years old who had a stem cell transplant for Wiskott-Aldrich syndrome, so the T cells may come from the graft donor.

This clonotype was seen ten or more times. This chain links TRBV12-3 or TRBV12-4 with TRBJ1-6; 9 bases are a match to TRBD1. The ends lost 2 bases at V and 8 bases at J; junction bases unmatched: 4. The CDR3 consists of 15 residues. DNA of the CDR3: TGTGCCAGCAGTTTAACAGGGGGCACGGATTCACCCCTCCACTTT. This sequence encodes CASSLTGGTDSPLHF.

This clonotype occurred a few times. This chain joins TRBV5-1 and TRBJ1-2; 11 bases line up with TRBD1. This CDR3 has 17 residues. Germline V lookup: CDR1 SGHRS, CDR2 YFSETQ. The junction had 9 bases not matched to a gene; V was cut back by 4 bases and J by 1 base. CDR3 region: CASSPGQGALNNYGYTF. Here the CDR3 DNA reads TGCGCCAGCAGCCCCGGACAGGGGGCTCTTAATAACTATGGCTACACCTTC.

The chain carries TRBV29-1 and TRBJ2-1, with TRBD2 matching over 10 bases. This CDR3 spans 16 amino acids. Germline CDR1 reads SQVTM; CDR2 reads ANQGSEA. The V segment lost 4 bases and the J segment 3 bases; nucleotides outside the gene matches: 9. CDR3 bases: TGCAGCGTTGCGGCTAGCGGGAGAGGGGTCTACAATGAGCAGTTCTTC. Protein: CSVAASGRGVYNEQFF.

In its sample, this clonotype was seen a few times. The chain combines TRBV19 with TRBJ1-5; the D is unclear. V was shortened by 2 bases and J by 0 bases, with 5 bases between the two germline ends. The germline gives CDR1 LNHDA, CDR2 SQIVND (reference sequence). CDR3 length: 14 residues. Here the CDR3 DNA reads TGTGCCAGTAGTATATCGGATAGCAATCAGCCCCAGCATTTT. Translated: CASSISDSNQPQHF.

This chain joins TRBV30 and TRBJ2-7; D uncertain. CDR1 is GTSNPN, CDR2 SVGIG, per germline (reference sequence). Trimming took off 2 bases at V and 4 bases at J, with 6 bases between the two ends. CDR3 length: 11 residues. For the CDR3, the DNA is TGTGCCTGGAGTAGTGGTTACGAGCAGTACTTC. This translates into CAWSSGYEQYF.

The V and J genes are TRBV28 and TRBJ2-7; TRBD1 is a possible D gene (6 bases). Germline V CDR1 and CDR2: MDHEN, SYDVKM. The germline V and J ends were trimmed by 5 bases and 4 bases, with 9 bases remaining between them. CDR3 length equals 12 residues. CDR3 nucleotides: TGTGCCAGCAGTAACAGGGAGTACGAGCAGTACTTC. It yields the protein CASSNREYEQYF. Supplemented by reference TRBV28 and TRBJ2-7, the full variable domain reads DVKVTQSSRYLVKRTGEKVFLECVQDMDHENMFWYRQDPGLGLRLIYFSYDVKMKEKGDIPEGYSVSREKKERFSLILESASTNQTSMYLCASSNREYEQYFGPGTRLTVT.

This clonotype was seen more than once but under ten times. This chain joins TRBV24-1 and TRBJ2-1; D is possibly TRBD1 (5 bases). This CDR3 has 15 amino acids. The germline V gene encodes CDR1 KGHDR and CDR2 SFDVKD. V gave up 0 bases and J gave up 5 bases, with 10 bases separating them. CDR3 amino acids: CATSDLAYRNNEQFF. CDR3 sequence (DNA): TGTGCCACCAGTGATTTGGCCTACAGGAACAATGAGCAGTTCTTC.

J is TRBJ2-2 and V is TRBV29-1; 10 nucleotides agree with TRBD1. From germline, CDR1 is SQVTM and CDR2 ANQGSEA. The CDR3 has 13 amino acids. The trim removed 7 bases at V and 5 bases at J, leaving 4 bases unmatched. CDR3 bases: TGCAGCGCCCGGACAGGGGGAACCGGGGAGCTGTTTTTT. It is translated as CSARTGGTGELFF.

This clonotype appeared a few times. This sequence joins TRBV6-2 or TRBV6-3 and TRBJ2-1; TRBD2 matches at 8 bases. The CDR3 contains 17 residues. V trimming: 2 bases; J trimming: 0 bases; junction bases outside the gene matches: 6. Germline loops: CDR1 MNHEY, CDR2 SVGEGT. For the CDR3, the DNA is TGTGCCAGCAGTTACCCCAGCGGGAGCGCCTCCTACAATGAGCAGTTCTTC. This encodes CASSYPSGSASYNEQFF.

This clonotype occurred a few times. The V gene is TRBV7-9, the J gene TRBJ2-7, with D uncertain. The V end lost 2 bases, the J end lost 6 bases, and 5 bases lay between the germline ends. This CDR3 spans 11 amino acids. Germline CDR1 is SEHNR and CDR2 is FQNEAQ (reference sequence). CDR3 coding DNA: TGTGCCAGCAGCTTATCGCTCGAGCAGTACTTC. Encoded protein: CASSLSLEQYF. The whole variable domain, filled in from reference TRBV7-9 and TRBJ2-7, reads DTGVSQNPRHKITKRGQNVTFRCDPISEHNRLYWYRQTLGQGPEFLTYFQNEAQLEKSRLLSDRFSAERPKGSFSTLEIQRTEQGDSAMYLCASSLSLEQYFGPGTRLTVT.

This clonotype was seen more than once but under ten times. CDR3 nucleotides: TGTGCCACCAGTGAGGCGGGAAGGCAAGAAGAGACCCAGTACTTC. This encodes CATSEAGRQEETQYF. J is TRBJ2-5 and V is TRBV24-1; D possibly corresponds to TRBD2 (6 bases). CDR1 and CDR2 (germline): KGHDR, SFDVKD. This CDR3 region has 15 residues. Trimming removed 4 bases from V and 3 bases from J, with 14 bases in between.

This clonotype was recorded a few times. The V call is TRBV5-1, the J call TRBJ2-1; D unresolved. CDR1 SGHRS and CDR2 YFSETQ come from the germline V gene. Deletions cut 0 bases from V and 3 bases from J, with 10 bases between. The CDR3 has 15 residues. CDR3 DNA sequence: TGCGCCAGCAGCTTGGAAACTGGCTACTACAATGAGCAGTTCTTC. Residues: CASSLETGYYNEQFF.

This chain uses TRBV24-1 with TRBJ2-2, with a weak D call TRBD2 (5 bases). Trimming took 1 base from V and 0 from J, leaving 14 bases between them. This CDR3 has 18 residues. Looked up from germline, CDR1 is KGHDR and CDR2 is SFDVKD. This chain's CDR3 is CATSDFSRGRPNTGELFF. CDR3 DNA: TGTGCCACCAGTGATTTCAGTCGGGGTCGTCCGAACACCGGGGAGCTGTTTTTT.

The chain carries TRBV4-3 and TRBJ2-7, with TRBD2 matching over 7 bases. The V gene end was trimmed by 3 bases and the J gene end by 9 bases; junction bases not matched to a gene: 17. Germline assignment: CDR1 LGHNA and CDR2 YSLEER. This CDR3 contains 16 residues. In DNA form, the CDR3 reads TGCGCCAGCAGCCACTGGCCTAGCGGTCCCCAACGCGGGCAGTACTTC. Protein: CASSHWPSGPQRGQYF.

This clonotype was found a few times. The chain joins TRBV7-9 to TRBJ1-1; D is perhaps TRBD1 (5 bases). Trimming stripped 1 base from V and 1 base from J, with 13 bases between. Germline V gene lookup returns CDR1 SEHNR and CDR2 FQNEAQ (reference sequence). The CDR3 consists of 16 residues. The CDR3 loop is CASSLDWGRQNTEAFF. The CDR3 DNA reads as TGTGCCAGCAGCTTAGATTGGGGCAGACAGAACACTGAAGCTTTCTTT.

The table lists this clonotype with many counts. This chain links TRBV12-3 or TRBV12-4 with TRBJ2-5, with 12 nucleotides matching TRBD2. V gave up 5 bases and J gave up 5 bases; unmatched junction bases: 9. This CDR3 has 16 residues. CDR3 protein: CASSQLAGGPGETQYF. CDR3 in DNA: TGTGCCAGCAGTCAACTAGCGGGGGGTCCCGGGGAGACCCAGTACTTC.